This T cell receptor beta chain was recovered during a study of shared clonotypes between healthy human individuals. Study outcomes and limitations: Sharing across four donors was highest in naive CD4 (roughly 5%) and lowest in memory CD8 (around 0.4%).

The assay was run at deep level. Original methodology: There were no quality scores in the junction-only immunoSEQ sequences, so filtering differed. Generated by immunoSEQ multiplex PCR, the TCRdb table keeps only in-frame clones and is missing some. For V, J and clone size, that table is used; D and trimming come from the DNA. This sample has 2 million to 2.5 million clones, with approximately 95% found just once. The CDR3 is 13 residues long. V was clipped by 3 bases and J by 5 bases, with 8 bases between them. CDR1 and CDR2 from the germline V gene are SGHDT and YYEEEE. This clone has just one count. Its target is unknown. CD45RO-negative, CCR7-selected cells formed the naive CD8 fraction, which excluded terminally differentiated effector memory CD45RA+ cells.

The sequenced sample was naive CD8+ T cells sorted from blood. This TCR derives from a man between 18 and 29 years old in good health. The chain is built from TRBV5-6 and TRBJ2-2, with D tentatively TRBD1 or TRBD2 (5 bases each). The DNA for the CDR3 is TGTGCCAGCAGCTATGGGGGAACCGGGGAGCTGTTTTTT. Translation: CASSYGGTGELFF.